The rows below give T cell receptor beta chains drawn from one sample of a study of T cells after posttransplantation cyclophosphamide. Here immunoSEQ multiplex PCR was the method, and the copy in TCRdb shows in-frame clones only, minus some. Observed in the sample are about 5,400 clones, none of them singletons. The source material was PBMCs, sampled approximately 360 days after allogeneic stem cell transplant with posttransplant cyclophosphamide. The receptors derive from a male patient aged 55-69 years who received an allogeneic stem cell transplant from a related donor, was CMV-positive, and had acute GVHD only. Some T cells may possibly be graft donor cells. CDR3s include the opening cysteine and the closing phenylalanine or tryptophan. The D gene is left open where the match is weak. The listing skips clone size in some rows; elsewhere it reads once, few, many or a size class.

>TRBV27|TRBD1|NA|TRBJ2-7
CASLPYSGTGIHEQYF
TGTGCCAGCCTTCCGTACTCCGGGACAGGGATCCACGAGCAGTACTTC
>TRBV15|NA|many|TRBJ1-2
CATSRATESYRANYGYTF
TGTGCCACCAGCAGAGCGACCGAATCTTACAGGGCTAACTATGGCTACACCTTC
>TRBV7-6|NA|many|TRBJ1-2
CASSLISREDGYTF
TGTGCCAGCAGCTTAATATCCAGGGAAGATGGCTACACCTTC
>TRBV25-1|NA|many|TRBJ2-2
CASSEYDIYTGELFF
TGTGCCAGCAGTGAATACGACATATACACCGGGGAGCTGTTTTTT
>TRBV7-3|TRBD2|many|TRBJ2-1
CASSLLAGFSYNEQFF
TGTGCCAGCAGCTTACTAGCGGGATTCTCCTACAATGAGCAGTTCTTC
>TRBV29-1|NA|many|TRBJ2-7
CSSSVGGAEQYF
TGCAGTTCCTCGGTTGGGGGGGCCGAGCAGTACTTC
>TRBV28|NA|many|TRBJ1-5
CASSFSAPNQPQHF
TGTGCCAGCAGTTTTAGTGCACCCAATCAGCCCCAGCATTTT
>TRBV28|TRBD2|many|TRBJ2-5
CASSLVLAENQETQYF
TGTGCCAGCAGTTTGGTCCTAGCGGAGAACCAAGAGACCCAGTACTTC
>TRBV11-3|TRBD2|NA|TRBJ2-5
CASSFGAGGEETQYF
TGTGCCAGCAGCTTCGGAGCGGGAGGGGAAGAGACCCAGTACTTC
>TRBV5-1|TRBD1|many|TRBJ2-1
CASSPGPLGQAYNEQFF
TGCGCCAGCAGCCCCGGCCCCCTGGGACAGGCCTACAATGAGCAGTTCTTC
>TRBV5-4|NA|medium-sized|TRBJ2-4
CASSLDSGNKNIQYF
TGTGCCAGCAGCTTGGACTCCGGGAACAAAAACATTCAGTACTTC
>TRBV5-1|NA|many|TRBJ1-2
CASSRQTDYGYTF
TGCGCCAGCAGCCGCCAGACAGACTATGGCTACACCTTC
>TRBV6-6|TRBD1|many|TRBJ1-5
CASMARGQSGYQPQHF
TGTGCCAGCATGGCCAGGGGGCAGAGTGGGTATCAGCCCCAGCATTTT
>TRBV19|TRBD1|many|TRBJ1-1
CASSIGDRAFF
TGTGCCAGTAGTATAGGGGACAGAGCTTTCTTT
>TRBV15|NA|medium-sized|TRBJ1-1
CATSREGGFNTEAFF
TGTGCCACCAGCAGAGAAGGGGGATTTAACACTGAAGCTTTCTTT
>TRBV14|NA|many|TRBJ1-1
CASSQGFKEMNTEAFF
TGTGCCAGCAGCCAAGGATTTAAGGAGATGAACACTGAAGCTTTCTTT